The clone carrying this TCR beta chain was observed at least ten times. Its antigen remains unknown. These data belong to a study of blood T cells in healthy people across ages. A second roughly 6 to 11 cycle PCR used barcoded and J-beta primers. TCRdb ran MiXCR on the 5' RACE reads and lists one entry per CDR3 protein. The sample carries some 900,000 distinct CDR3 sequences, 25% to 35% recorded once. The CDR3 has 15 residues. Per germline, CDR1 SEHNR and CDR2 FQNEAQ (reference sequence). V was cut by 2 bases and J by 2 bases, with 13 bases left in between. The study, taken as a whole, reports: Fewer expanded clones and more diversity marked long-lived versus aged donors. Any changes in expanded clonotypes were possibly confounded, as donor CMV status remained unknown. The lack of PBMC sorting stopped any conclusive naive versus antigen-experienced comparison.

The J gene is TRBJ2-7, the V gene TRBV7-9; perhaps D is TRBD1 or TRBD2 (5 bases each). The receptor was derived from an elderly woman in good health. Sequenced: blood. The CDR3 DNA sequence: TGTGCCAGCAGCTTACTCTCCCGGGGCCCCTACGAGCAGTACTTC. This sequence encodes CASSLLSRGPYEQYF.